The T cell receptor (beta chain) described here comes from a study of early T cells in non-severe SARS-CoV-2 infection. This clonotype was counted only a few times. The CDR3 runs 12 residues. V lost 3 bases and J lost 3, with 2 bases in between. Germline loops: CDR1 SEHNR, CDR2 FQNEAQ (reference sequence). Each cDNA molecule carried a unique molecular identifier. TCRdb called the 5' RACE reads again in MiXCR, with one record for every CDR3 protein. Among about 52,000 distinct CDR3 sequences, 11% were seen once, and the ten largest hold over 10%. Sequencing was carried out using whole blood. The sequence derives from an adult who was a healthcare worker with PCR-confirmed SARS-CoV-2 infection or an uninfected control (not recorded which). This chain connects TRBV7-9 to TRBJ2-2, with no clear D. For the CDR3, the DNA is TGTGCCAGCAGCTTCCACACCGGGGAGCTGTTTTTT. Translated, it gives CASSFHTGELFF.